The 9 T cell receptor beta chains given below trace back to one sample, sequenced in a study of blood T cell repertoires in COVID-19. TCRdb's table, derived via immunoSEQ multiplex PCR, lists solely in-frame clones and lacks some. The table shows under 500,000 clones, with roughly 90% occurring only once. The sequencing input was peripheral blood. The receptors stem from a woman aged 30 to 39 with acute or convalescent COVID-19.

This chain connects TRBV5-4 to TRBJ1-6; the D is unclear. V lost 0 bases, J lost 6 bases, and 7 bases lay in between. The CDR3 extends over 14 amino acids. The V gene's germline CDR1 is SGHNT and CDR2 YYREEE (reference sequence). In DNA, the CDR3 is TGTGCCAGCAGCTTGGGAGGGAGTAATTCACCCCTCCACTTT. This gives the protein CASSLGGSNSPLHF.

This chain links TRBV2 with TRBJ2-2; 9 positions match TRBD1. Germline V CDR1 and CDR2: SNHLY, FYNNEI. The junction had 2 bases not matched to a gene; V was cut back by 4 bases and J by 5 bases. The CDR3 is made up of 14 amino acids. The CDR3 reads CASSVGQGTGELFF. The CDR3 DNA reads TGTGCCAGCAGTGTGGGACAGGGTACCGGGGAGCTGTTTTTT.

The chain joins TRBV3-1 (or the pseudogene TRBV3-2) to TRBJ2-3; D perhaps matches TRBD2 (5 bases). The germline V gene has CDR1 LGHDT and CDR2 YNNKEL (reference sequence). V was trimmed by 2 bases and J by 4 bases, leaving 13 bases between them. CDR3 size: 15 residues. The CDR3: CASSQILVGSDTQYF. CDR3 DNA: TGTGCCAGCAGCCAAATACTAGTTGGGTCAGATACGCAGTATTTT.

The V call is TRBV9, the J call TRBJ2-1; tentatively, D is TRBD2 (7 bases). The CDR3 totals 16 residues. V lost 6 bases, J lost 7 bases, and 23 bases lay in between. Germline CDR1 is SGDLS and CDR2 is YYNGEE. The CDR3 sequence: CASTLGVGGAGNEQFF. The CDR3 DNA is TGTGCCAGCACCCTCGGAGTAGGGGGGGCGGGGAATGAGCAGTTCTTC.

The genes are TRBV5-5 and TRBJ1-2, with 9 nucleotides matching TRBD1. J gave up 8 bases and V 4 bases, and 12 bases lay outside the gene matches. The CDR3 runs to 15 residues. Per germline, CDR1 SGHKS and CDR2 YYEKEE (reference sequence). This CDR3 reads CASSPRWDRAGGYTF. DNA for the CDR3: TGTGCCAGCAGCCCCCGGTGGGACAGGGCGGGAGGCTACACCTTC.

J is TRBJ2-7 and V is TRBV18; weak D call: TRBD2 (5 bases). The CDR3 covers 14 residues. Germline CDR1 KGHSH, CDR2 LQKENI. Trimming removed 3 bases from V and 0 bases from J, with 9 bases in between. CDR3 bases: TGTGCCAGCTCACCCTCCGGGGACTCCTACGAGCAGTACTTC. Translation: CASSPSGDSYEQYF.

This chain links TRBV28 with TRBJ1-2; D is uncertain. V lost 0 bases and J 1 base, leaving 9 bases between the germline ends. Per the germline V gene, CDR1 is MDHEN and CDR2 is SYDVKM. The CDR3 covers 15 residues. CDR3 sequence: CASSLWGASNYGYTF. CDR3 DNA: TGTGCCAGCAGTTTATGGGGAGCGAGTAACTATGGCTACACCTTC.

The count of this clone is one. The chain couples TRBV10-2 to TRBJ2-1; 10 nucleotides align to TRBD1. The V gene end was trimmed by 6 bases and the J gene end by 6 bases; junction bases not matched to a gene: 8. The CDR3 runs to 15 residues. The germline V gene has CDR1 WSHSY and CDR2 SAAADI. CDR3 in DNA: TGCGCCAGCAGGGGACCGGGACAGGGGACCAATGAGCAGTTCTTC. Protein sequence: CASRGPGQGTNEQFF.

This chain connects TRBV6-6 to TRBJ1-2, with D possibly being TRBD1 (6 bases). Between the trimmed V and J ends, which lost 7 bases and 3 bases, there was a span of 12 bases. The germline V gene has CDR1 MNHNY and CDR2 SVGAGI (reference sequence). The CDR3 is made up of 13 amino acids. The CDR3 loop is CASTQSGDYGYTF. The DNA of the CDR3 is TGTGCCAGCACCCAATCAGGGGACTATGGCTACACCTTC.